There are a few counts of the clone carrying this T cell receptor beta chain. This entry comes from a study of T-cell reconstitution after alpha-beta-depleted transplantation in children. Germline V gene lookup returns CDR1 ENHRY and CDR2 SYGVKD. CDR3 length: 16 amino acids. The V gene lost 0 bases and the J gene lost 0 bases, with 11 bases spanning the gap. Unique molecular identifiers were incorporated into the prepared TCRbeta library. MiXCR was run by TCRdb on the PCR reads, yielding one entry per CDR3 protein. Here the sample spans over 550,000 distinct CDR3 sequences, about 10% being singletons.

The sequence was collected from a human donor who donated a stem cell graft to a child with acute myeloid leukemia. Here the sequenced sample was PBMCs from the stem cell graft donor, taken from the stem cell graft. The chain is built from TRBV10-3 and TRBJ1-1; D is unclear. CDR3 coding DNA: TGTGCCATCAGTGAGTCGGGCGGTCTGATGAACACTGAAGCTTTCTTT. Translation: CAISESGGLMNTEAFF.